The 32 T cell receptor beta chains given below trace back to one sample, sequenced in a study of control samples from healthy donors and cancer patients. Produced via immunoSEQ multiplex PCR; TCRdb's table is partial and in-frame only. The sample shows 75,000 to 90,000 clones, about 89% of them seen only once. What was sequenced was blood. The receptors stem from a man aged 30 to 45 in good health.

CDR3 nucleotide sequence: TGCGCCAGCAGACGGACAGGGAGGGACACCGGGGAGCTGTTTTTT. Amino acid sequence: CASRRTGRDTGELFF. The V and J genes are TRBV5-1 and TRBJ2-2; weak D call: TRBD1 (8 bases). Germline CDR1 reads SGHRS; CDR2 reads YFSETQ. CDR3 length equals 15 residues. V was cut by 5 bases and J by 3 bases, with 14 bases left in between. The full variable domain, completed using reference TRBV5-1 and TRBJ2-2, is KAGVTQTPRYLIKTRGQQVTLSCSPISGHRSVSWYQQTPGQGLQFLFEYFSETQRNKGNFPGRFSGRQFSNSRSEMNVSTLELGDSALYLCASRRTGRDTGELFFGEGSRLTVL.

This clone was seen only once. The chain has TRBV7-2 and TRBJ2-4, with 11 nucleotides matching TRBD1. V trimming: 4 bases; J trimming: 7 bases; junction bases outside the gene matches: 6. The CDR3 loop spans 15 amino acids. Germline loops: CDR1 SGHTA, CDR2 FQGNSA. The CDR3 nucleotides are TGTGCCAGCAGCTCAGCCGGGACAGGGGGGAACATTCAGTACTTC. Translation: CASSSAGTGGNIQYF. The whole variable domain, filled in from reference TRBV7-2 and TRBJ2-4, reads GAGVSQSPSNKVTEKGKDVELRCDPISGHTALYWYRQSLGQGLEFLIYFQGNSAPDKSGLPSDRFSAERTGGSVSTLTIQRTQQEDSAVYLCASSSAGTGGNIQYFGAGTRLSVL.

The chain couples TRBV5-1 to TRBJ2-7, with 8 bases identical to TRBD1. The germline gives CDR1 SGHRS, CDR2 YFSETQ. Losses at the gene ends were 0 bases for V and 4 bases for J; bases not matched to a gene: 3. This CDR3 comprises 14 residues. The CDR3 DNA is TGCGCCAGCAGCTTGGCCGGGACAGGATACGAGCAGTACTTC. It yields the protein CASSLAGTGYEQYF. The variable domain in full, completed from reference TRBV5-1 and TRBJ2-7, reads KAGVTQTPRYLIKTRGQQVTLSCSPISGHRSVSWYQQTPGQGLQFLFEYFSETQRNKGNFPGRFSGRQFSNSRSEMNVSTLELGDSALYLCASSLAGTGYEQYFGPGTRLTVT.

The J gene is TRBJ1-2, the V gene TRBV7-2, with 8 positions matching TRBD1. After removal of 5 bases from V and 2 bases from J, the junction contained 7 bases not matched to a gene. The CDR3 covers 15 residues. Germline CDR1 SGHTA, CDR2 FQGNSA. CDR3 loop: CASSIGQGRNYGYTF. The CDR3 nucleotides read TGTGCCAGCAGCATCGGACAGGGTCGGAACTATGGCTACACCTTC.

This clone was detected many times. The V and J genes are TRBV9 and TRBJ1-3; perhaps TRBD1 as D (5 bases). The germline CDR1 and CDR2 sequences are SGDLS and YYNGEE. V lost 0 bases and J 7 bases, leaving 14 bases between the germline ends. This CDR3 contains 15 residues. The CDR3 region is CASSVAGRVENTIYF. The CDR3 DNA sequence: TGTGCCAGCAGCGTAGCTGGCAGGGTAGAGAACACCATATATTTT.

This rearrangement joins TRBV30 to TRBJ1-5, with 8 bases fitting TRBD1. V lost 3 bases and J lost 7; bases outside the gene matches: 8. The germline V gene encodes CDR1 GTSNPN and CDR2 SVGIG (reference sequence). The CDR3 spans 14 residues. Here the CDR3 reads CAWSLQGVRQPQHF. In DNA, the CDR3 is TGTGCCTGGAGCCTACAGGGGGTACGGCAGCCCCAGCATTTT.

The V and J genes are TRBV6-6 and TRBJ2-3; D is undetermined. The CDR3 is 11 amino acids. CDR1 is MNHNY, CDR2 SVGAGI, per germline (reference sequence). V was pared by 7 bases and J by 2 bases, with 4 bases between. CDR3 region: CASTFTDTQYF. DNA of the CDR3: TGTGCCAGCACCTTCACAGATACGCAGTATTTT.

V gene TRBV14 combines with J gene TRBJ2-1; D is possibly TRBD1 (5 bases). The germline CDR1 and CDR2 sequences are SGHDN and FVKESK. The CDR3 is 13 residues long. Trimming removed 4 bases at V and 7 bases at J, with 11 bases between. This chain's CDR3 is CASSPAGSNEQFF. The CDR3 DNA reads as TGTGCCAGCAGCCCGGCAGGGTCTAATGAGCAGTTCTTC.

In this sample, this clone turned up once. This chain uses TRBV4-1 with TRBJ2-6; perhaps TRBD2 as D (7 bases). Trimming removed 3 bases from V and 2 bases from J, with 14 bases in between. CDR1 is MGHRA, CDR2 YSYEKL, per germline. The CDR3 consists of 17 residues. The DNA for the CDR3 is TGCGCCAGCAGCCACCCCGAGGGGGGGGCTGGGGCCAACGTCCTGACTTTC. Translated: CASSHPEGGAGANVLTF.

The chain couples TRBV27 to TRBJ1-6, with D perhaps matching TRBD1 (5 bases). The germline V gene encodes CDR1 MNHEY and CDR2 SMNVEV (reference sequence). Trimming left V 2 bases short and J 9 bases short, with 8 bases between. This CDR3 comprises 13 residues. CDR3 in DNA: TGTGCCAGCAGTTTAGAGAGGGGTTCACCCCTCCACTTT. It encodes CASSLERGSPLHF.

The V and J genes are TRBV3-1 (or the pseudogene TRBV3-2) and TRBJ2-3, with TRBD1 identical over 8 bases. The CDR3 runs 16 residues. CDR1 and CDR2 from the germline V gene are LGHDT and YNNKEL (reference sequence). With 3 bases clipped from V and 2 bases from J, the junction kept 7 bases outside the gene matches. CDR3 sequence: CASSHRTGSVTDTQYF. CDR3 sequence (DNA): TGTGCCAGCAGCCATAGGACAGGGTCCGTCACAGATACGCAGTATTTT.

The chain recombines TRBV19 with TRBJ2-1; 10 positions match TRBD2. V shed 4 bases and J 3 bases; nucleotides not matched to a gene: 9. CDR3 size: 17 residues. Per germline, CDR1 LNHDA and CDR2 SQIVND (reference sequence). The chain's CDR3 is CASSTSPGLAVYNEQFF. In DNA, the CDR3 is TGTGCCAGTAGTACCTCTCCCGGACTAGCGGTCTACAATGAGCAGTTCTTC.

V and J are TRBV15 and TRBJ2-5; D not resolved. The CDR3 contains 12 residues. Per germline, CDR1 LNHNV and CDR2 YYDKDF (reference sequence). V was shortened by 4 bases and J by 0 bases, with 3 bases between the two germline ends. Here the CDR3 DNA reads TGTGCCACCAGCACCCACCAAGAGACCCAGTACTTC. It specifies CATSTHQETQYF. Looking up the rest from reference TRBV15 and TRBJ2-5 gives the full variable domain: DAMVIQNPRYQVTQFGKPVTLSCSQTLNHNVMYWYQQKSSQAPKLLFHYYDKDFNNEADTPDNFQSRRPNTSFCFLDIRSPGLGDTAMYLCATSTHQETQYFGPGTRLLVL.

J is TRBJ2-5 and V is TRBV7-3; 11 bases align to TRBD1. The V segment lost 1 base and the J segment 1 base; nucleotides outside the gene matches: 2. Germline assignment: CDR1 SGHTA and CDR2 FQGTGA. This CDR3 is 16 amino acids long. The CDR3 reads CASSLRGTGGQETQYF. The CDR3 nucleotides read TGTGCCAGCAGCTTAAGGGGGACAGGGGGCCAAGAGACCCAGTACTTC.

This clone was recorded once. The gene calls are TRBV5-1 and TRBJ1-2; no firm D call. CDR1 SGHRS and CDR2 YFSETQ come from the germline V gene. V was clipped by 0 bases and J by 8 bases, with 11 bases between them. This CDR3 contains 13 residues. The DNA of the CDR3 is TGCGCCAGCAGCTTGGTGGAGGGTTCCGGCTACACCTTC. Its protein product is CASSLVEGSGYTF. The full variable domain, with the rest looked up from reference TRBV5-1 and TRBJ1-2, is KAGVTQTPRYLIKTRGQQVTLSCSPISGHRSVSWYQQTPGQGLQFLFEYFSETQRNKGNFPGRFSGRQFSNSRSEMNVSTLELGDSALYLCASSLVEGSGYTFGSGTRLTVV.

This clone occurred once. The genes are TRBV5-6 and TRBJ2-1; D may match TRBD1 or TRBD2 (5 bases each). CDR3 length: 18 residues. Trimming took 3 bases from V and 4 from J, leaving 23 bases between them. CDR1 SGHDT and CDR2 YYEEEE come from the germline V gene. The CDR3 protein is CASSSLKMGLGVYNEQFF. CDR3 coding DNA: TGTGCCAGCAGCTCTCTCAAAATGGGGCTGGGGGTTTACAATGAGCAGTTCTTC.

The chain carries TRBV15 and TRBJ2-2; D not resolved. The CDR3 contains 13 residues. Per germline, CDR1 LNHNV and CDR2 YYDKDF (reference sequence). V gave up 6 bases and J gave up 1 base, with 6 bases separating them. CDR3 sequence reads: CATRPRNTGELFF. DNA for the CDR3: TGTGCCACCAGACCTCGGAACACCGGGGAGCTGTTTTTT.

The J gene is TRBJ1-3, the V gene TRBV28; D is possibly TRBD1 (5 bases). V lost 1 base and J lost 0, with 10 bases in between. Germline-derived CDR1 and CDR2 are MDHEN and SYDVKM. The CDR3 totals 16 residues. The CDR3 here is CASSLLGRFSGNTIYF. CDR3 sequence (DNA): TGTGCCAGCAGTTTATTGGGACGGTTCTCTGGAAACACCATATATTTT. Based on the CDR3 plus reference TRBV28 and TRBJ1-3, the full variable domain is DVKVTQSSRYLVKRTGEKVFLECVQDMDHENMFWYRQDPGLGLRLIYFSYDVKMKEKGDIPEGYSVSREKKERFSLILESASTNQTSMYLCASSLLGRFSGNTIYFGEGSWLTVV.

The chain recombines TRBV5-6 with TRBJ1-2; TRBD1 agrees at 11 bases. This CDR3 is built from 16 residues. Germline loops: CDR1 SGHDT, CDR2 YYEEEE. V lost 0 bases to trimming and J lost 3 bases; unmatched junction nucleotides: 4. The CDR3 loop is CASSLATGQGDYGYTF. CDR3 nucleotide sequence: TGTGCCAGCAGCTTGGCCACGGGACAGGGGGACTATGGCTACACCTTC.

The V gene is TRBV3-1 (or the pseudogene TRBV3-2), the J gene TRBJ2-5; 8 bases agree with TRBD2. The CDR3 runs to 15 residues. Germline assignment: CDR1 LGHDT and CDR2 YNNKEL (reference sequence). V was clipped by 4 bases and J by 2 bases; unmatched bases: 6. CDR3 nucleotides: TGTGCCAGCAGCCCCCGGGGGGGACGTCAAGAGACCCAGTACTTC. It is translated as CASSPRGGRQETQYF.

The chain couples TRBV18 to TRBJ2-3; D may match TRBD1 or TRBD2 (5 bases each). The length of the CDR3 is 15 residues. Between the trimmed V and J ends, which lost 4 bases and 2 bases, there was a span of 13 bases. In germline, CDR1 is KGHSH, CDR2 LQKENI. CDR3 nucleotide sequence: TGTGCCAGCTCACTGGGACCCCCCGACACAGATACGCAGTATTTT. The encoded protein is CASSLGPPDTDTQYF.

The chain couples TRBV12-5 to TRBJ2-2, with 9 nucleotides matching TRBD2. CDR1 LGHNT and CDR2 FRNRAP come from the germline V gene. This CDR3 has 16 residues. Trimming took 6 bases from V and 2 from J; bases not matched to a gene: 7. The chain's CDR3 is CASGPGGTSNTGELFF. CDR3 nucleotide sequence: TGTGCTAGTGGCCCAGGGGGGACTAGCAACACCGGGGAGCTGTTTTTT.

The gene calls are TRBV6-5 and TRBJ1-6; TRBD1 might be the D (5 bases). The V gene lost 8 bases and the J gene lost 3 bases, with 11 bases spanning the gap. The CDR3 runs 14 residues. Per germline, CDR1 MNHEY and CDR2 SVGAGI. CDR3 nucleotides: TGTGCCAGCTCCAGGGTACGCTATAATTCACCCCTCCACTTT. Translated: CASSRVRYNSPLHF.

The rearrangement uses TRBV5-1 and TRBJ2-2, with 7 bases matching TRBD2. The junction had 4 bases not matched to a gene; V was cut back by 2 bases and J by 0 bases. The CDR3 is 16 residues long. Germline-derived CDR1 and CDR2 are SGHRS and YFSETQ. CDR3 sequence (DNA): TGCGCCAGCAGCTTAGTTCTAGCGGCGAACACCGGGGAGCTGTTTTTT. Protein product: CASSLVLAANTGELFF.

This clone was seen only once. This chain uses TRBV30 with TRBJ2-5, with D unclear. Trimming pared 2 bases from V and 4 bases from J, leaving 5 bases between. Per germline, CDR1 GTSNPN and CDR2 SVGIG (reference sequence). The CDR3 runs 11 residues. This CDR3 reads CAWSTVETQYF. The CDR3 DNA reads TGTGCCTGGAGTACAGTAGAGACCCAGTACTTC. Using reference TRBV30 and TRBJ2-5 for the parts outside the CDR3, the full variable domain is SQTIHQWPATLVQPVGSPLSLECTVEGTSNPNLYWYRQAAGRGLQLLFYSVGIGQISSEVPQNLSASRPQDRQFILSSKKLLLSDSGFYLCAWSTVETQYFGPGTRLLVL.

The rearrangement links TRBV5-6 to TRBJ1-2; D is undetermined. Germline V gene data show CDR1 as SGHDT and CDR2 as YYEEEE. V was trimmed by 2 bases and J by 7 bases, leaving 9 bases between them. The CDR3 covers 12 residues. In DNA, the CDR3 is TGTGCCAGCAGCTTACAGAGCGTTGGCTACACCTTC. Its protein is CASSLQSVGYTF.

The CDR3 here is CSVEFRMEETQYF. The CDR3, as DNA: TGCAGCGTTGAATTTCGGATGGAAGAGACCCAGTACTTC. V usage is TRBV29-1 and J usage is TRBJ2-5; D is ambiguous. V was cut by 2 bases and J by 3 bases, with 10 bases left in between. This CDR3 comprises 13 residues. From germline, CDR1 is SQVTM and CDR2 ANQGSEA.

This chain links TRBV18 with TRBJ1-1; the D is unclear. V lost 6 bases to trimming and J lost 4 bases, with 12 bases between them. The CDR3 is 13 residues long. Germline V gives CDR1 KGHSH, CDR2 LQKENI. In nucleotides, the CDR3 is TGTGCCAGCTCGACTGCCGCGGCCACTGAAGCTTTCTTT. Translating gives CASSTAAATEAFF.

Concerning this clone: Other DNA sequences of this sample code for an identical CDR3. The chain has TRBV5-6 and TRBJ2-3; D uncertain. The CDR3 length is 15 residues. CDR1 and CDR2 from the germline V gene are SGHDT and YYEEEE. Deletions cut 0 bases from V and 1 base from J, with 9 bases between. The CDR3 protein is CASSLAGVGTDTQYF. CDR3 sequence (DNA): TGTGCCAGCAGCTTGGCTGGGGTCGGCACAGATACGCAGTATTTT.

For the CDR3, the DNA is TGTGCTAGTGGTTTGGTAATAGGGACAGGGTATCCTGAGACAACGAACACTGAAGCTTTCTTT. It encodes CASGLVIGTGYPETTNTEAFF. The chain has TRBV12-5 and TRBJ1-1; TRBD1 matches at 9 bases. Germline V gives CDR1 LGHNT, CDR2 FRNRAP. CDR3 length: 21 residues. Unmatched junction bases numbered 18, after V lost 0 bases and J lost 1 base.

The chain recombines TRBV28 with TRBJ1-1; 9 positions match TRBD1. This CDR3 is built from 15 residues. Germline values: CDR1 MDHEN, CDR2 SYDVKM. The J segment lost 1 base and the V segment lost 0 bases, leaving 0 bases of the junction unmatched. The CDR3 nucleotides are TGTGCCAGCAGTTTATGGGGACAGGGGAACACTGAAGCTTTCTTT. It codes for CASSLWGQGNTEAFF.

The chain links TRBV6-6 to TRBJ2-3, with 9 bases lining up with TRBD2. The CDR3 is made up of 16 amino acids. CDR1 is MNHNY and CDR2 is SVGAGI in the germline V gene (reference sequence). J lost 4 bases, V lost 5 bases, and 10 bases had no gene match. CDR3 region: CASSLLPGLAADTQYF. CDR3 nucleotides: TGTGCCAGCAGTCTCCTTCCGGGACTAGCAGCAGATACGCAGTATTTT.